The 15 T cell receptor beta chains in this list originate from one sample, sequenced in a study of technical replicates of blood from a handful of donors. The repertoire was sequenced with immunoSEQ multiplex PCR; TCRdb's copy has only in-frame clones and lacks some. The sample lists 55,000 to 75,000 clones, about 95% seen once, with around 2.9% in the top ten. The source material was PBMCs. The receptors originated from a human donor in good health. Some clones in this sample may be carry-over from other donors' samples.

CDR3 sequence reads: CASSLSGGAYEQYF. The CDR3 bases are TGTGCCAGCAGCTTAAGCGGGGGAGCCTACGAGCAGTACTTC. This chain connects TRBV7-6 to TRBJ2-7; 8 nucleotides match TRBD2. Germline lookup yields CDR1 SGHVS and CDR2 FNYEAQ. The V segment lost 2 bases and the J segment 2 bases; nucleotides outside the gene matches: 2. The CDR3 totals 14 residues. Full variable domain (rest looked up from reference TRBV7-6 and TRBJ2-7): GAGVSQSPRYKVTKRGQDVALRCDPISGHVSLYWYRQALGQGPEFLTYFNYEAQQDKSGLPNDRFSAERPEGSISTLTIQRTEQRDSAMYRCASSLSGGAYEQYFGPGTRLTVT.

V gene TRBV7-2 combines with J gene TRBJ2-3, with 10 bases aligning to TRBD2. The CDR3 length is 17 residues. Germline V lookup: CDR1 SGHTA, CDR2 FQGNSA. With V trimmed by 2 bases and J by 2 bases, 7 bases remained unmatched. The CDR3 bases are TGTGCCAGCAGCTTAAAAACTAGCGGGACATCCACAGATACGCAGTATTTT. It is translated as CASSLKTSGTSTDTQYF.

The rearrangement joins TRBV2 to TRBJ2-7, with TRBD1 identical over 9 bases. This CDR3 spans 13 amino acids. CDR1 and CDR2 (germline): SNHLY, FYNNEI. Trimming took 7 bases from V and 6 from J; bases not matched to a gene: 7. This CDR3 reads CASIGTGISEQYF. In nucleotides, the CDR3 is TGTGCCAGCATAGGGACAGGGATATCCGAGCAGTACTTC.

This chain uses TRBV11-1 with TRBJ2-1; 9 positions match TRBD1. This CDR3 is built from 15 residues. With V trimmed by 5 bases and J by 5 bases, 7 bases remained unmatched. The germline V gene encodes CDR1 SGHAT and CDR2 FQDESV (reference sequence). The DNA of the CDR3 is TGTGCCAGCAGCCACGGACAGGGGTATAACAATGAGCAGTTCTTC. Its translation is CASSHGQGYNNEQFF. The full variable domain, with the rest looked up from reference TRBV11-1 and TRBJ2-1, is EAEVAQSPRYKITEKSQAVAFWCDPISGHATLYWYRQILGQGPELLVQFQDESVVDDSQLPKDRFSAERLKGVDSTLKIQPAELGDSAMYLCASSHGQGYNNEQFFGPGTRLTVL.

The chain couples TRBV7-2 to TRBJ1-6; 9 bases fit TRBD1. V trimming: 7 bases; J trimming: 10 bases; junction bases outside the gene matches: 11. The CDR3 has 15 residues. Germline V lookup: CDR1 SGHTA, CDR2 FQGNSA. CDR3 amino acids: CASTLTGTGFSPLHF. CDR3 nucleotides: TGTGCCAGCACCCTTACGGGGACAGGGTTCTCACCCCTCCACTTT.

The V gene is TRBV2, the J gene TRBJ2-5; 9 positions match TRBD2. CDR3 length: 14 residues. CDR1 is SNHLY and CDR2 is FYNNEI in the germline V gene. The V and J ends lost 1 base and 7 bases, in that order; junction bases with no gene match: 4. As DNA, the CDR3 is TGTGCCAGCAGTGAAGGCGGGGGGGCGTGGACCCAGTACTTC. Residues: CASSEGGGAWTQYF.

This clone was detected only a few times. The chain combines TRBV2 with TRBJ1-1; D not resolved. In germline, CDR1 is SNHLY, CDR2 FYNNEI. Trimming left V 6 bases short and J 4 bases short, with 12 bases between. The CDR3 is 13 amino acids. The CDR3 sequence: CASRVMRSTEAFF. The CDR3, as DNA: TGTGCCAGCAGAGTGATGCGTAGCACTGAAGCTTTCTTT.

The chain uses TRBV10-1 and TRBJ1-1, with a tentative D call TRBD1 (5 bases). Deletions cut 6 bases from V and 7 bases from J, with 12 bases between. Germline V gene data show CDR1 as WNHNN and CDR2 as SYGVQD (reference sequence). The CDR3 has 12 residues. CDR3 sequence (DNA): TGCGCCAGCAGAGGGAGGGGCGATGAAGCTTTCTTT. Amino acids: CASRGRGDEAFF.

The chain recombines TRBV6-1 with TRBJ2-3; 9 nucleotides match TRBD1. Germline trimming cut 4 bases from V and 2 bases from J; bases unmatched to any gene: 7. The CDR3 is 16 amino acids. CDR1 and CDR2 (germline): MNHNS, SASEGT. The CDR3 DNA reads TGTGCCAGCAGTGCCACAGGGGGCTTACCCACAGATACGCAGTATTTT. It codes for CASSATGGLPTDTQYF.

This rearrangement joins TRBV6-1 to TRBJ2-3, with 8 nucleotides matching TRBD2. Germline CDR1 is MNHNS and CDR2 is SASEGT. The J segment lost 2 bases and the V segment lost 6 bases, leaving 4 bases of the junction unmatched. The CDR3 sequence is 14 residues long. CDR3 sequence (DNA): TGTGCCAGCAGCCCTAGCGGGCCCACAGATACGCAGTATTTT. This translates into CASSPSGPTDTQYF.

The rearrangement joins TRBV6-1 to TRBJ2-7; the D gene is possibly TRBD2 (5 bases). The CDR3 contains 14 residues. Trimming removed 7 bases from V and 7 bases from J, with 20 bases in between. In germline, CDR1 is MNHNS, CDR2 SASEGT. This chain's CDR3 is CASILRGSPSEQYF. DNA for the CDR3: TGTGCCAGCATCCTTCGAGGGTCCCCGAGTGAGCAGTACTTC.

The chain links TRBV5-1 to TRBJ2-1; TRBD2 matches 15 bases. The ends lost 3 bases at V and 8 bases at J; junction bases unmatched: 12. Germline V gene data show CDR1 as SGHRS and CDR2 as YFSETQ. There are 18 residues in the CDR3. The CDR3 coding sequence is TGCGCCAGCAGCTCTGGGACTAGCGGGAGGTTCTTTTTGGATGAGCAGTTCTTC. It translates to CASSSGTSGRFFLDEQFF.

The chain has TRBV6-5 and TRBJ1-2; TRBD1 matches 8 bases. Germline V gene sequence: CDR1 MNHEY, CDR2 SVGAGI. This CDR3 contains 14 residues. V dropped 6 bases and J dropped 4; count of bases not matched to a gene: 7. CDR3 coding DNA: TGTGCCAGCAGAACAGGACAGGGAAGCTATGGCTACACCTTC. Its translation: CASRTGQGSYGYTF.

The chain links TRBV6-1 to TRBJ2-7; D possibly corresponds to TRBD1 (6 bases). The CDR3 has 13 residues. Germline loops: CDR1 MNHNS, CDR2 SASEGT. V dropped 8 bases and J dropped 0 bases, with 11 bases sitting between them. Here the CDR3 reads CASQQGPSYEQYF. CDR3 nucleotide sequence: TGTGCCAGCCAACAGGGCCCCTCCTACGAGCAGTACTTC.

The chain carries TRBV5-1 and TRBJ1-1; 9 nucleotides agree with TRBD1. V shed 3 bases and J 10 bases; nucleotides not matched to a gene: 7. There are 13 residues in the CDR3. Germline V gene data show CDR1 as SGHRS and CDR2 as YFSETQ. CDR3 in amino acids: CASSSEGQGLAFF. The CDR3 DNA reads TGCGCCAGCAGCTCGGAAGGACAGGGGTTAGCTTTCTTT.